This T cell receptor (beta chain) is drawn from a study of vaccination and CD4 T cells after COVID-19. This CDR3 is built from 13 residues. Germline lookup yields CDR1 DFQATT and CDR2 SNEGSKA (reference sequence). V gave up 6 bases and J gave up 6 bases; unmatched junction bases: 11. Sample time point: late sampling 161 to 241 days after vaccination in three convalescent patients. The treatment: roughly nine-day PBMC culture with coronavirus spike peptide pools or control peptides (ViraFEST assay). Roughly 2.1 million PBMCs went into each well for culture with roughly 10 IU/ml IL-2 and 7.5 to 10 ug/ml peptide pools. Comment on this clonotype: Its antigen is not known.

An Oncomine TCR Beta short-read assay was used to sequence the DNA from cultured CD4+ T cells. TCRdb called the PCR reads again in MiXCR, with one record for every CDR3 protein. The table includes more than 20,000 distinct CDR3 sequences, roughly 40% detected once. The source of this sequence is a human donor who had recovered from COVID-19. V and J are TRBV20-1 and TRBJ2-7; 7 nucleotides align to TRBD2. Material: CD4+ T cells from blood, cultured in vitro, obtained about 7 months after SARS-CoV-2 vaccination. The CDR3 DNA follows: TGCAGTGCCCCACCCCCGACTAGCAGCGAGCAGTACTTC. Amino acid sequence: CSAPPPTSSEQYF.